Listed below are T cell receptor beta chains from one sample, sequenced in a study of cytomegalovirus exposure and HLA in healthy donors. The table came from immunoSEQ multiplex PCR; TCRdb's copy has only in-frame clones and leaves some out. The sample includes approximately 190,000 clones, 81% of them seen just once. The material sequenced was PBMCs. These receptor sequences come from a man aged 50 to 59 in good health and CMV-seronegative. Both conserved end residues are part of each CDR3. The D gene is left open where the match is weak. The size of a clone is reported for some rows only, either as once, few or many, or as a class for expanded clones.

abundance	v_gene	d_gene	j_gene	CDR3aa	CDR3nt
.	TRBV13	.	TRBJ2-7	CASSLGGQPYEQYF	TGTGCCAGCAGCTTAGGCGGACAGCCCTACGAGCAGTACTTC
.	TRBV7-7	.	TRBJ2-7	CASSLGVGAAYEQYF	TGTGCTAGCAGCTTAGGAGTCGGAGCCGCCTACGAGCAGTACTTC
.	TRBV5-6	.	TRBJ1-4	CASSTRGINEKLFF	TGTGCCAGCAGCACGAGGGGGATTAATGAAAAACTGTTTTTT
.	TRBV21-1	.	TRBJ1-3	CASVRGGSGNTIYF	TGTGCCAGCGTTAGGGGGGGTTCTGGAAACACCATATATTTT
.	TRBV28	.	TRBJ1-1	CASAGGTAEAFF	TGTGCCAGTGCGGGGGGGACCGCTGAAGCTTTCTTT
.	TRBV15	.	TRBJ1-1	CATSRGGVSNTEAFF	TGTGCCACCAGCAGAGGGGGAGTTTCTAACACTGAAGCTTTCTTT
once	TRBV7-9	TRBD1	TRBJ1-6	CASSIPGQGNSPLHF	TGTGCCAGCAGCATACCGGGACAGGGAAATTCACCCCTCCACTTT
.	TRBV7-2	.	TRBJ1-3	CASSLDPGSFTGNTIYF	TGTGCCAGCAGCTTAGACCCAGGAAGTTTCACTGGAAACACCATATATTTT
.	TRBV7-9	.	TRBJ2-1	CASSLMSQLNEQFF	TGTGCCAGCAGCTTGATGTCCCAGTTGAATGAGCAGTTCTTC
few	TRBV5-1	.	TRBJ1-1	CASSFRAANTEAFF	TGCGCCAGCAGCTTCAGGGCCGCGAACACTGAAGCTTTCTTT
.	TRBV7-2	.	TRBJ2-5	CASSPPGGAETQYF	TGTGCCAGCAGCCCTCCCGGAGGCGCGGAGACCCAGTACTTC
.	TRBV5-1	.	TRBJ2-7	CASSLQSSYEQYF	TGCGCCAGCAGCTTGCAATCCTCCTACGAGCAGTACTTC
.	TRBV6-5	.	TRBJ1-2	CASSPYINGGYTF	TGTGCCAGCAGCCCCTATATTAACGGTGGCTACACCTTC
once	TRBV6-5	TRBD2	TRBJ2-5	CASRVGLGQEAQYF	TGTGCCAGCAGGGTGGGACTAGGTCAAGAGGCCCAGTACTTC
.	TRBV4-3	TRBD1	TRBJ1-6	CASSPQGAYYNSPLHF	TGCGCCAGCAGCCCGCAGGGGGCCTACTATAATTCACCCCTCCACTTT